These T cell receptor beta chains were read from a single sample in a study of technical replicates of blood from a handful of donors. Produced via immunoSEQ multiplex PCR; TCRdb's table is partial and in-frame only. The sample holds about 98,000 clones, 95% seen once. The sample taken for sequencing was T cells isolated from PBMCs. These receptors came from a human donor in good health. CDR3s include the opening cysteine and the closing phenylalanine or tryptophan. A D gene is named only where the DNA matches it firmly. Rows give clone size only sometimes, using once, few, many, or a class for an expanded clone.

clone_size: -
cdr3_length: 14
j_call: TRBJ2-1
v_call: TRBV7-3
d_call: TRBD2
cdr3_aa: CASSLASGGAEQFF
cdr3_nt: TGTGCCAGCAGCTTAGCTAGCGGGGGGGCTGAGCAGTTCTTC

clone_size: -
cdr3_length: 16
j_call: TRBJ2-1
v_call: TRBV4-1
d_call: TRBD2
cdr3_aa: CASSQGAAGGYNEQFF
cdr3_nt: TGCGCCAGCAGCCAAGGAGCAGCGGGAGGCTACAATGAGCAGTTCTTC

clone_size: -
cdr3_length: 12
j_call: TRBJ1-2
v_call: TRBV19
d_call: TRBD1
cdr3_aa: CASISDRVGYTF
cdr3_nt: TGTGCCAGTATATCGGACAGGGTAGGCTACACCTTC

clone_size: -
cdr3_length: 18
j_call: TRBJ2-2
v_call: TRBV18
d_call: TRBD2
cdr3_aa: CASSPLYPGLAGDGELFF
cdr3_nt: TGTGCCAGCTCACCACTGTACCCGGGACTAGCGGGAGATGGGGAGCTGTTTTTT

clone_size: -
cdr3_length: 14
j_call: TRBJ1-2
v_call: TRBV5-1
d_call: -
cdr3_aa: CASSSGTLDYGYTF
cdr3_nt: TGCGCCAGCTCCTCCGGGACTTTGGACTATGGCTACACCTTC

clone_size: -
cdr3_length: 14
j_call: TRBJ2-5
v_call: TRBV5-6
d_call: -
cdr3_aa: CASSTTSSQETQYF
cdr3_nt: TGTGCCAGCAGCACGACTAGTTCCCAAGAGACCCAGTACTTC

clone_size: -
cdr3_length: 12
j_call: TRBJ1-1
v_call: TRBV6-6
d_call: -
cdr3_aa: CASIGGNTEAFF
cdr3_nt: TGTGCCAGTATAGGAGGGAACACTGAAGCTTTCTTT

clone_size: once
cdr3_length: 14
j_call: TRBJ2-7
v_call: TRBV7-2
d_call: -
cdr3_aa: CASSFQDTFDEQYF
cdr3_nt: TGTGCCAGCAGCTTCCAGGACACGTTCGACGAGCAGTACTTC

clone_size: -
cdr3_length: 21
j_call: TRBJ2-6
v_call: TRBV18
d_call: -
cdr3_aa: CASSPGGLPDGRPSGANVLTF
cdr3_nt: TGTGCCAGCTCACCGGGGGGTTTGCCAGACGGCCGTCCTTCTGGGGCCAACGTCCTGACTTTC

clone_size: once
cdr3_length: 12
j_call: TRBJ2-2
v_call: TRBV7-9
d_call: -
cdr3_aa: CASSPYTGELFF
cdr3_nt: TGTGCCAGCAGCCCTTATACCGGGGAGCTGTTTTTT

clone_size: once
cdr3_length: 18
j_call: TRBJ2-3
v_call: TRBV4-2
d_call: TRBD2
cdr3_aa: CASSQRSLTGGLTDTQYF
cdr3_nt: TGTGCCAGCAGCCAGAGGTCGCTCACGGGGGGGCTGACAGATACGCAGTATTTT

clone_size: -
cdr3_length: 16
j_call: TRBJ2-5
v_call: TRBV28
d_call: TRBD1
cdr3_aa: CASSTGTGGGGETQYF
cdr3_nt: TGTGCCAGCAGTACCGGGACAGGGGGAGGAGGAGAGACCCAGTACTTC

clone_size: -
cdr3_length: 15
j_call: TRBJ2-7
v_call: TRBV7-2
d_call: TRBD2
cdr3_aa: CASSMRLAGVWEQYF
cdr3_nt: TGTGCCAGCAGCATGAGACTAGCGGGAGTGTGGGAGCAGTACTTC

clone_size: -
cdr3_length: 17
j_call: TRBJ1-1
v_call: TRBV18
d_call: -
cdr3_aa: CASSLGEIGIMNTEAFF
cdr3_nt: TGTGCCAGCTCACTTGGGGAGATTGGAATTATGAACACTGAAGCTTTCTTT

clone_size: -
cdr3_length: 11
j_call: TRBJ1-1
v_call: TRBV2
d_call: -
cdr3_aa: CASSGPLGAFF
cdr3_nt: TGTGCCAGCAGTGGCCCCCTCGGGGCTTTCTTT

clone_size: -
cdr3_length: 13
j_call: TRBJ2-1
v_call: TRBV5-1
d_call: TRBD1
cdr3_aa: CASSHDRGLEAFF
cdr3_nt: TGCGCCAGCAGCCACGACAGGGGCTTGGAGGCGTTCTTC

clone_size: -
cdr3_length: 11
j_call: TRBJ2-7
v_call: TRBV11-2
d_call: -
cdr3_aa: CASRALYEQYF
cdr3_nt: TGTGCCAGCAGGGCCCTCTACGAGCAGTACTTC

clone_size: -
cdr3_length: 15
j_call: TRBJ1-2
v_call: TRBV27
d_call: TRBD1
cdr3_aa: CASGSYRGRLLGYTF
cdr3_nt: TGTGCCAGCGGGAGTTACAGGGGGCGTCTACTTGGCTACACCTTC

clone_size: -
cdr3_length: 14
j_call: TRBJ2-1
v_call: TRBV4-1
d_call: TRBD2
cdr3_aa: CASSRVVAGLEQFF
cdr3_nt: TGCGCCAGCAGCCGCGTAGTAGCGGGGCTGGAGCAGTTCTTC

clone_size: -
cdr3_length: 14
j_call: TRBJ2-1
v_call: TRBV5-5
d_call: TRBD2
cdr3_aa: CASTSSGSLNEQFF
cdr3_nt: TGTGCCAGCACCAGTAGCGGGAGTCTTAATGAGCAGTTCTTC

clone_size: -
cdr3_length: 12
j_call: TRBJ1-2
v_call: TRBV6-4
d_call: -
cdr3_aa: CASSDRGYGYTF
cdr3_nt: TGTGCCAGCAGTGACCGGGGCTATGGCTACACCTTC

clone_size: -
cdr3_length: 16
j_call: TRBJ1-1
v_call: TRBV5-1
d_call: -
cdr3_aa: CASSPGGLALNTEAFF
cdr3_nt: TGCGCCAGCAGCCCCGGCGGGCTGGCGCTGAACACTGAAGCTTTCTTT

clone_size: -
cdr3_length: 15
j_call: TRBJ1-5
v_call: TRBV4-1
d_call: -
cdr3_aa: CASSQVAGRHQPQHF
cdr3_nt: TGCGCCAGCAGCCAGGTCGCAGGGAGGCATCAGCCCCAGCATTTT

clone_size: -
cdr3_length: 15
j_call: TRBJ2-3
v_call: TRBV28
d_call: TRBD1
cdr3_aa: CASSPLGQGTDTQYF
cdr3_nt: TGTGCCAGCAGCCCTCTCGGACAGGGGACAGATACGCAGTATTTT

clone_size: -
cdr3_length: 16
j_call: TRBJ1-2
v_call: TRBV27
d_call: -
cdr3_aa: CASSRKVPRGNYGYTF
cdr3_nt: TGTGCCAGCAGTCGCAAAGTACCCAGGGGAAACTATGGCTACACCTTC

clone_size: few
cdr3_length: 13
j_call: TRBJ1-1
v_call: TRBV30
d_call: -
cdr3_aa: CAWRVQAREEAFF
cdr3_nt: TGTGCCTGGAGGGTACAGGCCCGAGAGGAAGCTTTCTTT

clone_size: -
cdr3_length: 13
j_call: TRBJ2-2
v_call: TRBV7-9
d_call: -
cdr3_aa: CASSLVQGGELFF
cdr3_nt: TGTGCCAGCAGCTTAGTCCAGGGCGGGGAGCTGTTTTTT

clone_size: -
cdr3_length: 15
j_call: TRBJ2-2
v_call: TRBV10-3
d_call: -
cdr3_aa: CAISDGGANTGELFF
cdr3_nt: TGTGCCATCAGTGACGGCGGGGCGAACACCGGGGAGCTGTTTTTT

clone_size: -
cdr3_length: 11
j_call: TRBJ2-3
v_call: TRBV20-1
d_call: -
cdr3_aa: CSAGRVDTQYF
cdr3_nt: TGCAGTGCTGGGCGGGTAGATACGCAGTATTTT

clone_size: -
cdr3_length: 15
j_call: TRBJ2-7
v_call: TRBV15
d_call: TRBD2
cdr3_aa: CATSRVRTSDYEQYF
cdr3_nt: TGTGCCACCAGCAGAGTACGGACTAGCGACTACGAGCAGTACTTC

clone_size: -
cdr3_length: 13
j_call: TRBJ2-7
v_call: TRBV2
d_call: TRBD2
cdr3_aa: CASAGDLIYEQYF
cdr3_nt: TGTGCCAGCGCGGGGGACTTGATATACGAGCAGTACTTC

clone_size: -
cdr3_length: 15
j_call: TRBJ2-7
v_call: TRBV14
d_call: -
cdr3_aa: CASSQGGRSSYEQYF
cdr3_nt: TGTGCCAGCAGCCAAGGGGGCAGGAGCTCCTACGAGCAGTACTTC

clone_size: -
cdr3_length: 13
j_call: TRBJ1-2
v_call: TRBV27
d_call: -
cdr3_aa: CASSLYGQNIYTF
cdr3_nt: TGTGCCAGCAGTTTATATGGGCAGAACATCTACACCTTC

clone_size: few
cdr3_length: 17
j_call: TRBJ1-3
v_call: TRBV7-8
d_call: -
cdr3_aa: CASSFQGFPSSGNTIYF
cdr3_nt: TGTGCCAGCAGCTTCCAGGGGTTCCCTTCTTCTGGAAACACCATATATTTT

clone_size: -
cdr3_length: 15
j_call: TRBJ2-5
v_call: TRBV2
d_call: TRBD2
cdr3_aa: CASSTSGTSRETQYF
cdr3_nt: TGTGCCAGCAGCACATCCGGGACTAGCCGGGAGACCCAGTACTTC

clone_size: -
cdr3_length: 13
j_call: TRBJ2-2
v_call: TRBV5-1
d_call: -
cdr3_aa: CASSRGNTGELFF
cdr3_nt: TGCGCCAGCAGCCGGGGGAACACCGGGGAGCTGTTTTTT

clone_size: -
cdr3_length: 14
j_call: TRBJ2-7
v_call: TRBV7-2
d_call: -
cdr3_aa: CASSRQVGSYEQYF
cdr3_nt: TGTGCCAGCAGCCGACAGGTTGGCTCCTACGAGCAGTACTTC

clone_size: -
cdr3_length: 14
j_call: TRBJ2-5
v_call: TRBV5-1
d_call: -
cdr3_aa: CASSLALPQETQYF
cdr3_nt: TGCGCCAGCAGCTTGGCACTCCCTCAAGAGACCCAGTACTTC

clone_size: -
cdr3_length: 14
j_call: TRBJ1-2
v_call: TRBV6-5
d_call: TRBD1
cdr3_aa: CASSYRGTDRGYTF
cdr3_nt: TGTGCCAGCAGTTACCGAGGGACAGACCGGGGCTACACCTTC

clone_size: -
cdr3_length: 18
j_call: TRBJ1-4
v_call: TRBV13
d_call: -
cdr3_aa: CASSLSLGRDWANEKLFF
cdr3_nt: TGTGCCAGCAGCCTATCGTTAGGCAGGGACTGGGCTAATGAAAAACTGTTTTTT

clone_size: -
cdr3_length: 15
j_call: TRBJ1-1
v_call: TRBV9
d_call: -
cdr3_aa: CASSVDGRAGTEAFF
cdr3_nt: TGTGCCAGCAGCGTAGATGGCCGGGCGGGCACTGAAGCTTTCTTT

clone_size: few
cdr3_length: 13
j_call: TRBJ1-5
v_call: TRBV30
d_call: -
cdr3_aa: CAWSVRGSGAQHF
cdr3_nt: TGTGCCTGGAGTGTACGTGGGAGTGGAGCCCAGCATTTT